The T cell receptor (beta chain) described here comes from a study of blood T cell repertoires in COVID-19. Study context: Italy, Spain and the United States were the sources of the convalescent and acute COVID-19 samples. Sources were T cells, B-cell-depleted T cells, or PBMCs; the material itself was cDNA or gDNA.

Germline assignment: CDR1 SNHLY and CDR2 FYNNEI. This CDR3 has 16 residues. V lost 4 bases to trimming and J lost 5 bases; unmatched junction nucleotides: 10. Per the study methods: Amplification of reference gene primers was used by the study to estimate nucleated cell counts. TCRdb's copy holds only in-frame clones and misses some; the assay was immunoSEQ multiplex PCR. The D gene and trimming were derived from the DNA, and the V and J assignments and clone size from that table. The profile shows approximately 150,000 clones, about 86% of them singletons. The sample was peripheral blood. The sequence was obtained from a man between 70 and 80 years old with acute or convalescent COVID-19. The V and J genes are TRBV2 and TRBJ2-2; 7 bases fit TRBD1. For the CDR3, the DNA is TGTGCCAGCAGTGTAAATTCCGGGACAGCAACCGGGGAGCTGTTTTTT. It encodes CASSVNSGTATGELFF.